This T cell receptor beta chain was sequenced in a study of naive and memory T cell subsets. This clonotype was counted only a few times. Two oligonucleotides, mixed equimolar, formed the beta constant-region primer covering TRBC1 and TRBC2. Nested alpha and beta constant-region primers with the SP2 primer drove four PCR rounds on ligated cDNA. MiXCR, run by TCRdb on the UMI-ligation and nested PCR reads, gives a single entry per CDR3 protein. The sample lists 30,000 to 40,000 distinct CDR3 sequences; approximately 17% were seen once. V was clipped by 4 bases and J by 3 bases, with 16 bases between them. Germline V gene data show CDR1 as MNHEY and CDR2 as SVGAGI. The CDR3 totals 16 residues.

Sequencing input: effector memory CD4+ T cells from blood. Regarding subset: effector memory, CD45RA- CD27-. V and J are TRBV6-5 and TRBJ2-1; the D gene is possibly TRBD2 (5 bases). This receptor was identified in a human donor in good health. CDR3 residues: CASSSLSVGIYNEQFF. The CDR3 region has the DNA TGTGCCAGCAGTTCCCTTAGCGTTGGAATCTACAATGAGCAGTTCTTC.